Listed below are T cell receptor beta chains from one sample, sequenced in a study of Graves' ophthalmopathy and Graves' hyperthyroidism. TCRdb analysed the multiplex PCR reads with MiXCR anew, one entry per CDR3 protein. The data contain about 660,000 distinct CDR3 sequences, approximately 39% of them seen just once; the ten biggest clones take up over 2.5%. Sequenced sample: peripheral blood. Receptors originate from an adult man with Graves' ophthalmopathy. Both conserved end residues are part of each CDR3. The D gene is left open where the match is weak. Expanded clones are given a class, and other clones once, few, many or no size at all.

few | TRBD1 | TRBJ2-2 | TRBV6-6 | TGTGCCAGCAGTTACTCTACAGGGGAATGGACCACCGGGGAGCTGTTTTTT | CASSYSTGEWTTGELFF
few | TRBD1 | TRBJ1-4 | TRBV4-3 | TGCGCCAGCAGCCTCTACAGGGGAGGAAATGAAAAACTGTTTTTT | CASSLYRGGNEKLFF
once | TRBD1 | TRBJ2-6 | TRBV7-9 | TGTGCCTCCGGGACAGGGGGATCCGGGGCCAACGTCCTGACTTTC | CASGTGGSGANVLTF
many | . | TRBJ2-2 | TRBV2 | TGTGCCAGCAGAAGGTCCCGGGAAAACACCGGGGAGCTGTTTTTT | CASRRSRENTGELFF
many | . | TRBJ1-2 | TRBV30 | TGTGCCTGGAGTGTAGAGGCTAACTATGGCTACACCTTC | CAWSVEANYGYTF
. | TRBD2 | TRBJ2-5 | TRBV19 | TGTGCCAGTAGTATGTCGTCGGTGGGACTAGCGGGAGAGACCCAGTACTTC | CASSMSSVGLAGETQYF
many | TRBD1 | TRBJ1-6 | TRBV7-8 | TGTGCCAGCAGCGGGACAGGCGGCGGTTCACCCCTCCACTTT | CASSGTGGGSPLHF
many | . | TRBJ1-2 | TRBV7-9 | TGTGCCAGCAGCCCCCCGGGGTTACCGGGACCGAATAGTGGTGGCTACACCTTC | CASSPPGLPGPNSGGYTF
. | . | TRBJ1-1 | TRBV29-1 | TGCAGCTTAGCCAGGGCGAACACTGAAGCTTTCTTT | CSLARANTEAFF
many | TRBD1 | TRBJ1-1 | TRBV25-1 | TGTGCCAGCAGTGAATTGTCCGCGACAGGGATGAACACTGAAGCTTTCTTT | CASSELSATGMNTEAFF
many | TRBD1 | TRBJ1-5 | TRBV2 | TGTGCCAGCAGTGCCGGGACAGCCCTCAATCAGCCCCAGCATTTT | CASSAGTALNQPQHF
few | . | TRBJ2-7 | TRBV20-1 | TGCAGTGCTAGTTTTACCCCGGCCGGAATCGAGCAGTACTTC | CSASFTPAGIEQYF
. | . | TRBJ1-2 | TRBV20-1 | TGCAGTGCTAGCCCTGGGGGGGTGGGCTATGGCTACACCTTC | CSASPGGVGYGYTF
many | . | TRBJ1-2 | TRBV7-2 | TGTGCCAGCAGCTTAGCAGGGGCGTATGGCTACACCTTC | CASSLAGAYGYTF
. | . | TRBJ2-7 | TRBV2 | TGTGCCAGCACCCCGAGGATGGAAATCAAGCAGTACTTC | CASTPRMEIKQYF
. | . | TRBJ2-7 | TRBV4-1 | TGCGCCAGCAGCCACCCCGGGCGAGGTTCCTACGAGCAGTACTTC | CASSHPGRGSYEQYF
many | . | TRBJ2-2 | TRBV7-2 | TGTGCCAGCAGCTTCCTCGACCTAGCGAACACCGGGGAGCTGTTTTTT | CASSFLDLANTGELFF
. | . | TRBJ2-6 | TRBV5-1 | TGCGCCAGCAGCTCTGACATGAAAAGACGGGGGGCCAACGTCCTGACTTTC | CASSSDMKRRGANVLTF
many | . | TRBJ2-2 | TRBV7-8 | TGTGCCAGCAGCTTCCGGGACGGGAACACCGGGGAGCTGTTTTTT | CASSFRDGNTGELFF
. | . | TRBJ1-1 | TRBV20-1 | TGCAGTGCTAGAACCACAGGAGAGGGTGAAGCTTTCTTT | CSARTTGEGEAFF
. | . | TRBJ1-5 | TRBV15 | TGTGCCACCAGCAGTGACGGGATGGGCAATCAGCCCCAGCATTTT | CATSSDGMGNQPQHF
. | . | TRBJ2-7 | TRBV6-1 | TGTGCCAGCAGTGAAGAAGGGGTTCCCTCCTACGAGCAGTACTTC | CASSEEGVPSYEQYF
many | . | TRBJ1-6 | TRBV9 | TGTGCCAGCAGCCAATCGACCAGAGGGGAGCTTTCACCCCTCCACTTT | CASSQSTRGELSPLHF
many | . | TRBJ2-5 | TRBV6-2/TRBV6-3 | TGTGCCAGCAGAACAGGGATAGGAGAGACCCAGTACTTC | CASRTGIGETQYF
. | . | TRBJ1-2 | TRBV7-9 | TGTGCCAGCACCTCCACGACAGTTTCGGTATATGGCTACACCTTC | CASTSTTVSVYGYTF
. | . | TRBJ1-4 | TRBV24-1 | TGTGCCACCAGTGATTCGCGGGAGGGAGAAAAACTGTTTTTT | CATSDSREGEKLFF
. | . | TRBJ2-7 | TRBV10-3 | TGTGCCACCGAAGGACTACCCCTCTACGAGCAGTACTTC | CATEGLPLYEQYF
. | . | TRBJ2-6 | TRBV2 | TGTGCCAGCAGGCCAGTCGCTGGGGCCAACGTCCTGACTTTC | CASRPVAGANVLTF
. | . | TRBJ2-6 | TRBV2 | TGTGCCAGCAGCCGAGGGGGGGGTTCTGGGGCCAACGTCCTGACTTTC | CASSRGGGSGANVLTF
many | . | TRBJ2-2 | TRBV7-8 | TGTGCCAGCAGCTTATTCCGACAGGACTACACCGGGGAGCTGTTTTTT | CASSLFRQDYTGELFF
. | . | TRBJ1-2 | TRBV5-1 | TGCGCCAGCAGCCAAACGACAGGCCCCTATGGCTGCACCTTC | CASSQTTGPYGCTF
. | . | TRBJ2-2 | TRBV7-2 | TGTGCCAGCAGCTCGGGACACTATTCGAACACCGGGGAGCTGTTTTTT | CASSSGHYSNTGELFF
. | . | TRBJ2-5 | TRBV6-5 | TGTGCCAGCAGCCTCCTCGGTGTGGAGACCCAGTACTTC | CASSLLGVETQYF
once | TRBD2 | TRBJ2-1 | TRBV2 | TGTGCCAGCAGTGGGACTAGCGGGAACATTGAGCAGTTCTTC | CASSGTSGNIEQFF
many | . | TRBJ1-3 | TRBV10-2 | TGCGCCAGCAGTCGGGTAGGGGAAAACACCATATATTTT | CASSRVGENTIYF
many | . | TRBJ2-6 | TRBV4-2 | TGTGCCAGCAGCCAAGAGGAAGGGGCTGGGGCCAACGTCCTGACTTTC | CASSQEEGAGANVLTF
many | . | TRBJ1-1 | TRBV19 | TGTGCCACCGCTGGGTGGGGCATGAACACTGAAGCTTTCTTT | CATAGWGMNTEAFF
many | . | TRBJ1-6 | TRBV20-1 | TGCAGTGCTAAGGGCCGGGGCATAAATTCACCCCTCCACTTT | CSAKGRGINSPLHF
. | . | TRBJ1-5 | TRBV27 | TGTGCCACGGCGGGGTCGGACCCCCGGGACGCAGGCATCCATTTT | CATAGSDPRDAGIHF
. | . | TRBJ1-5 | TRBV24-1 | TGTGCCACCAGCCCCGGGGGACAGCCCCAGCATTTT | CATSPGGQPQHF
. | TRBD1 | TRBJ1-3 | TRBV12-3/TRBV12-4 | TGTGCCAGCAGTTTTGAGGGGGCCTTTGGAAACACCATATATTTT | CASSFEGAFGNTIYF
many | . | TRBJ1-5 | TRBV10-3 | TGTGCCAGCAGTTGGGGGCTGATCAATCAGCCCCAGCATTTT | CASSWGLINQPQHF
many | . | TRBJ1-5 | TRBV6-5 | TGTGCCAGCAGTCACAGGGTGGTGGGGCAGCCCCAGCATTTT | CASSHRVVGQPQHF
. | . | TRBJ2-7 | TRBV7-9 | TGTGCCAGCAGCTCCTGGGCTGCTTACGAGCAGTACTTC | CASSSWAAYEQYF
. | . | TRBJ1-5 | TRBV20-1 | TGCAGTGCCAGCAGCTCCAGAACCCATCAGCCCCAGCATTTT | CSASSSRTHQPQHF
. | TRBD1 | TRBJ1-2 | TRBV9 | TGTGCCAGCAGCGCAGCAGGGGGTATTGGTGGCTACACCTTC | CASSAAGGIGGYTF
. | TRBD1 | TRBJ1-2 | TRBV20-1 | TGCAGTGCTAGAGGGGGCGACAGGGTCTACGGCTACACCTTC | CSARGGDRVYGYTF
once | TRBD2 | TRBJ2-2 | TRBV29-1 | TGCAGCGTTGGTTGGGGCGGGAGGTCAGGTTCCGGCGGGGAGCTGTTTTTT | CSVGWGGRSGSGGELFF
many | . | TRBJ1-1 | TRBV12-3/TRBV12-4 | TGTGCCAGCACGGCCCGTGGGGAGGGCGGTGAAGCTTTCTTT | CASTARGEGGEAFF
many | . | TRBJ1-6 | TRBV20-1 | TGCAGTGCTAGCGTTTTCAAGGGCAATTCACCCCTCCACTTT | CSASVFKGNSPLHF
many | . | TRBJ1-2 | TRBV9 | TGTGCCAGCAGCGTAGGGGAAGCCTTAGGCTATGGCTACACCTTC | CASSVGEALGYGYTF
. | . | TRBJ1-6 | TRBV20-1 | TGCAGTGCTCACAGGGAATCACCCCTCCACTTT | CSAHRESPLHF
. | . | TRBJ2-7 | TRBV7-9 | TGTGCCAGCAGCTCCGGGGCCCAACCGGTGGGGGAGCAGTACTTC | CASSSGAQPVGEQYF